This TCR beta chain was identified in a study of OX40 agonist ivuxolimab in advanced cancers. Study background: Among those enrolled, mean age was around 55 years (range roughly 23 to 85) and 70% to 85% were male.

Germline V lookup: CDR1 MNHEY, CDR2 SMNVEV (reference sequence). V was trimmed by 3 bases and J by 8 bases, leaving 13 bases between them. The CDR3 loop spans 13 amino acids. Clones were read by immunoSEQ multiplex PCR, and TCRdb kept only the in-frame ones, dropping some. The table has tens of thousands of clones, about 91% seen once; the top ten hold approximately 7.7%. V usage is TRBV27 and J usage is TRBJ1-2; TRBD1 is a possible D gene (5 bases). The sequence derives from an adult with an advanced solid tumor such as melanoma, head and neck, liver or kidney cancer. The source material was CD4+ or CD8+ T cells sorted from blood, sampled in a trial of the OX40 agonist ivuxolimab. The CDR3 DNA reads TGTGCCAGCAGTTTCGGGGGACGGTCGGGCTACACCTTC. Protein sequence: CASSFGGRSGYTF.